The TCR beta chain described here comes from a study of technical replicates of blood from a handful of donors (dated by TCRdb to about 2017). Libraries were made using the immunoSEQ multiplex PCR assay. As stored in TCRdb, this immuneACCESS dataset retains in-frame rearrangements with V and J assigned. A fraction of the clones does not appear; measured against another copy, unresolved V genes explain less than half of the discrepancy, and the remainder lacks a known reason. This sample comprises about 80,000 clones, 97% of them detected only once. The top ten hold over 0.15% of the sample. CDR1 SGHTA and CDR2 FQGTGA were looked up in the germline V gene. From the cysteine up to the phenylalanine, the CDR3 has a length of 13 residues. The kept DNA is CDR3 alone, 39 bases in frame from the first base. V loses 3 bases of germline sequence and J loses 5 bases, and the interval between the two ends is 10 bases.

As concerns this clone: What this receptor recognizes is not known. No per-base quality is available; no much larger clone lies one base away.

This sequence uses TRBV7-3 and TRBJ2-5; TRBD1 might be the D gene, on 6 matching bases. The sample consisted of T cells isolated from PBMCs. The TCR was taken from a human donor in good health. The CDR3 loop reads CASSLGAGETQYF. DNA sequence: TGTGCCAGCAGCTTGGGGGCCGGGGAGACCCAGTACTTC.